This TCR beta chain came from a study of T cells after yellow fever vaccination. Study details: When fractions had low cell numbers, they were prepared with SMART-Seq v4 Ultra Low Input. The study's findings and limits: Clones that expanded after primary vaccination mostly reappeared after the booster (nearly 98% CD4, roughly 87% CD8). It was the secondary response that reached its peak faster, day 5 versus 15, but it was weaker.

Germline lookup yields CDR1 LGHNA and CDR2 YNFKEQ. The V end was cut by 2 bases, the J end by 3 bases, with 11 bases between. The CDR3 loop spans 14 amino acids. Of note for this clonotype: The antigen remains undetermined.

Template-switching 5'RACE yielded the TCR cDNA; a universal primer site and UMIs were added in the process. Via MiXCR, TCRdb re-called the 5' RACE reads, giving one row per CDR3 protein. This sample has 300,000 or so distinct CDR3 sequences, with approximately 4.2% found just once. The input for sequencing was PBMCs, taken 5 days after the yellow fever booster vaccination. The sequence was collected from a man younger than 30 who received the YFV17D yellow fever vaccine. This chain uses TRBV4-2 with TRBJ2-7; tentatively, D is TRBD1 or TRBD2 (5 bases each). The CDR3 coding sequence is TGTGCCAGCAGCCAACGGGACGGGGACTACGAGCAGTACGTC. Its translation: CASSQRDGDYEQYV.